This T cell receptor beta chain emerged from a study of blood T cells in healthy people across ages. This clonotype came up once. V shed 8 bases and J 3 bases; nucleotides not matched to a gene: 3. From germline, CDR1 is MNHEY and CDR2 SVGEGT. The CDR3 runs to 13 residues. Primed by a sample-barcoded 5' primer and a J-beta primer mix, a second PCR proceeded for about 6 to 12 cycles. MiXCR, applied by TCRdb to the 5' RACE reads, yields one record per CDR3 protein. There are 700,000 or so distinct CDR3 sequences in the sample; around two fifths occur only once, and roughly 30% lies in the top ten. The chain employs TRBV6-2 or TRBV6-3 and TRBJ2-7; 11 bases are shared with TRBD1. The sample comprised blood. The origin of this receptor is a man older than 75 in good health. CDR3 region: CASQGTGGYEQYF. The CDR3 bases are TGTGCCAGCCAAGGGACAGGGGGCTACGAGCAGTACTTC.